The present T cell receptor beta chain was sequenced within a study of T cells and copy number aberrations in small-cell lung cancer (dated by TCRdb to the early 2020s). About the study as a whole: TCR repertoire sequencing was paired with whole-exome sequencing of the same tumor regions to relate T cell metrics to mutations and copy number aberrations. Tumor TCR data existed for 16 to 20 patients, while about 14 patients had TCR data covering both tumor and normal tissue. Overall study outcomes, separate from this receptor: The study was limited by a small sample size because surgical resection is uncommon in small-cell lung cancer, and the findings require validation. All specimens consisted of formalin-fixed paraffin-embedded tissue, which is known to introduce sequencing artifacts. Compared with adjacent lung tissue, tumors showed lower T-cell density, richness and clonality, although the density difference was not significant.

In regard to this clone: Its target antigen remains unknown. No much larger clone exists at a distance of one base, and base qualities are not known.

The donors were limited-stage small-cell lung cancer patients whose surgical resection took place in Hangzhou, China, between about 2008 and 2020. All donors were treated with upfront surgery without preoperative chemotherapy or radiotherapy, and immunotherapy was not given to any donor before or after surgery. Each of the roughly 20 patients in the sequenced cohort was a smoker or a heavy second-hand smoker. Adjacent normal lung was taken at least 2 cm away from the tumor margin, and two pathologists confirmed by morphology that the adjacent normal lung was free of malignant cells. To characterize heterogeneity of the T cell repertoire, the study applied multi-region TCR-beta sequencing to resected limited-stage small-cell lung cancers and to tumor-adjacent lung tissue. The AllPrep DNA/RNA FFPE Kit (Qiagen) was used to extract genomic DNA from FFPE tissue. CDR1 and CDR2 were assigned from the germline V gene as SGDLS and YYNGEE. V is pared back by 3 bases and J by 0 bases, with 8 bases lying between the germline termini. Spanning cysteine to phenylalanine, the CDR3 consists of 14 amino acids. CDR3 DNA only is kept here, 42 bases in frame from base 1.

Using multiplexed V- and J-gene primers, the immunoSEQ hsTCRB Kit amplified TCR-beta CDR3 regions from genomic DNA. Unique DNA barcodes were added in a second PCR, and samples were pooled together with a negative and a positive control. Pooled TCR-beta libraries were sequenced on an Illumina MiSeq with a 150-cycle paired-end protocol. Processing in the source paper ran as follows. Raw sequencing data were processed by Adaptive Biotechnologies into a report containing normalized, annotated TCR-beta repertoires. T-cell density was calculated by normalizing TCR-beta templates to usable DNA, with usable DNA estimated through amplification of housekeeping genes. Richness was the count of unique rearrangements, and clonality was defined as 1 minus Pielou's evenness. TCRdb carries this immuneACCESS record with in-frame sequences only. Its versions omit some clonotypes, under half of them owing to an unresolved V gene in the studies checked, with the rest unexplained. V, J and clone size reflect that table, while D and trimming were determined from the DNA. The table for this sample lists about 1,600 clones; 80% to 90% of them were counted only once. The ten largest clones represent roughly 7.1% of the sample.

This receptor was obtained from a man aged 55 to 69 with small cell lung cancer. The source material was normal tissue next to the tumor. The sequence links TRBV9 to TRBJ2-3; confidence is insufficient to name the D gene. The nucleotide sequence is TGTGCCAGCAGCGCCCTCGGTAGCACAGATACGCAGTATTTT. It codes for CASSALGSTDTQYF.